This T cell receptor (beta chain) was found in a study of blood T cell repertoires in COVID-19. On the study more broadly: Samples of COVID-19 (acute and convalescent) were obtained from the United States, Italy and Spain. The analysed material was cDNA or gDNA that came from T cells, B-cell-depleted T cells, or PBMCs.

Trimming pared 3 bases from V and 2 bases from J, leaving 11 bases between. The length of the CDR3 is 15 residues. The germline V gene has CDR1 KGHSH and CDR2 LQKENI. Per the original methods: Estimated nucleated cell counts came from reference gene primer amplification. Only in-frame clones appear in the TCRdb table, and some are missing; sequencing was by immunoSEQ multiplex PCR. D and trimming come from the DNA, and the V and J calls and clone size come from that table. The sample yields approximately 130,000 clones, approximately 86% seen once. The TCR sequence derives from a woman aged 50 to 60 who had recovered from COVID-19. The sample consisted of peripheral blood. The rearrangement uses TRBV18 and TRBJ2-1, with D tentatively TRBD2 (5 bases). CDR3 nucleotides: TGTGCCAGCTCACCCCTCCCAGCGGCCTACAATGAGCAGTTCTTC. Amino acid sequence: CASSPLPAAYNEQFF.